This passage covers 3 T cell receptor beta chains from one sample sequenced in a study of vaccination effects on CD4 cells after COVID-19. No antigen has been identified for these receptors. The table came from immunoSEQ multiplex PCR; TCRdb's copy has only in-frame clones and leaves some out. Of over 45,000 clones in the sample, approximately 70% are singletons; the top ten hold 4.5% to 6.5%. Culturing for about 10 days preceded CD4+ T cell isolation. The sequences come from CD4+ T cells from PBMCs cultured without peptide, collected before COVID-19 vaccination. Every receptor here comes from a human donor who received a COVID-19 vaccine.

This clone came up a few times. The chain joins TRBV19 to TRBJ2-1; 7 positions match TRBD2. After removal of 4 bases from V and 10 bases from J, the junction contained 7 bases not matched to a gene. Per the germline V gene, CDR1 is LNHDA and CDR2 is SQIVND (reference sequence). CDR3 length: 13 residues. Written as DNA, the CDR3 is TGTGCCAGTAGTACAACTAGCGCCCGGGAGCAGTTCTTC. Its protein is CASSTTSAREQFF.

This clone was observed a handful of times. J is TRBJ1-4 and V is TRBV19; TRBD1 might be the D (6 bases). CDR3 length: 16 amino acids. V was shortened by 4 bases and J by 4 bases, with 16 bases between the two germline ends. Germline V gene lookup returns CDR1 LNHDA and CDR2 SQIVND (reference sequence). The CDR3 DNA reads as TGTGCCAGTAGTACCGACAGGTGGAGTCTTAATGAAAAACTGTTTTTT. Amino acid sequence: CASSTDRWSLNEKLFF.

CDR3 DNA sequence: TGCGCCAGCAGTCACCGGGACATAACCTACGAGCAGTACTTC. Translated, it gives CASSHRDITYEQYF. This chain links TRBV23-1 with TRBJ2-7, with D tentatively TRBD1 (6 bases). TRBV23-1 is an ORF for which the function is uncertain. V was clipped by 3 bases and J by 2 bases, with 11 bases between them. This CDR3 is 14 amino acids long.